This is a list of T cell receptor beta chains from one sample in a study of cytomegalovirus exposure and HLA in healthy donors. Generated by immunoSEQ multiplex PCR, the TCRdb table keeps only in-frame clones and is missing some. Of 90,000 to 150,000 clones in the sample, about 70% were seen once. Input material: PBMCs. These TCRs come from a woman aged 40 to 49 in good health and CMV-seronegative. CDR3s include the opening cysteine and the closing phenylalanine or tryptophan. Fields, in order: V gene, clone size, D gene, J gene, CDR3 protein, CDR3 DNA. The D gene is left open where the match is weak. Clone size is shown for a subset of rows, as once, few, many or a class of expanded clone.

v_gene: TRBV27; abundance: once; d_gene: -; j_gene: TRBJ2-7; CDR3aa: CASSASGVVPYEQYF; CDR3nt: TGTGCCAGCAGTGCCTCAGGGGTAGTACCCTACGAGCAGTACTTC
v_gene: TRBV9; abundance: -; d_gene: -; j_gene: TRBJ2-3; CDR3aa: CASSVGPTGTDTQYF; CDR3nt: TGTGCCAGCAGCGTAGGACCTACAGGCACAGATACGCAGTATTTT
v_gene: TRBV7-9; abundance: -; d_gene: -; j_gene: TRBJ1-1; CDR3aa: CASSPEGRGTLGEAFF; CDR3nt: TGTGCCAGCAGCCCCGAGGGGCGGGGAACCCTCGGTGAAGCTTTCTTT
v_gene: TRBV9; abundance: -; d_gene: TRBD1; j_gene: TRBJ2-2; CDR3aa: CASSAPTGGPAGELFF; CDR3nt: TGTGCCAGCAGCGCCCCGACAGGGGGCCCAGCCGGGGAGCTGTTTTTT
v_gene: TRBV12-5; abundance: once; d_gene: -; j_gene: TRBJ1-6; CDR3aa: CASGLVPGSPLHF; CDR3nt: TGTGCTAGTGGTTTGGTACCGGGTTCACCCCTCCACTTT
v_gene: TRBV5-1; abundance: -; d_gene: TRBD1; j_gene: TRBJ2-1; CDR3aa: CASSLGTGAYNEQFF; CDR3nt: TGCGCCAGCAGCTTGGGGACAGGAGCCTACAATGAGCAGTTCTTC
v_gene: TRBV27; abundance: -; d_gene: -; j_gene: TRBJ2-7; CDR3aa: CASRLRGSNEQYF; CDR3nt: TGTGCCAGCAGGCTTAGGGGGTCCAACGAGCAGTACTTC
v_gene: TRBV7-3; abundance: few; d_gene: TRBD1; j_gene: TRBJ1-1; CDR3aa: CASSLGVGQGISEAFF; CDR3nt: TGTGCCAGCAGCTTGGGGGTGGGACAGGGGATCTCTGAAGCTTTCTTT
v_gene: TRBV30; abundance: few; d_gene: TRBD2; j_gene: TRBJ2-7; CDR3aa: CAWSRLADRAYEQYF; CDR3nt: TGTGCCTGGAGTCGACTAGCCGACCGTGCCTACGAGCAGTACTTC
v_gene: TRBV6-6; abundance: -; d_gene: -; j_gene: TRBJ2-3; CDR3aa: CASLPRSFGTDTQYF; CDR3nt: TGTGCCAGCCTTCCCCGGTCCTTTGGCACAGATACGCAGTATTTT
v_gene: TRBV7-2; abundance: -; d_gene: -; j_gene: TRBJ2-7; CDR3aa: CASSRPLSYEQYF; CDR3nt: TGTGCCAGCAGCCGTCCCCTCTCCTACGAGCAGTACTTC
v_gene: TRBV7-3; abundance: few; d_gene: -; j_gene: TRBJ2-3; CDR3aa: CASSLTSSTDTQYF; CDR3nt: TGTGCCAGCAGCTTAACGTCTAGCACAGATACGCAGTATTTT
v_gene: TRBV5-4; abundance: -; d_gene: -; j_gene: TRBJ2-5; CDR3aa: CASSSSVQETQYF; CDR3nt: TGTGCCAGCAGCTCTAGCGTGCAAGAGACCCAGTACTTC
v_gene: TRBV5-6; abundance: few; d_gene: -; j_gene: TRBJ1-1; CDR3aa: CASSLDVPGYTEAFF; CDR3nt: TGTGCCAGCAGCTTGGACGTCCCCGGGTACACTGAAGCTTTCTTT
v_gene: TRBV10-2; abundance: -; d_gene: TRBD1; j_gene: TRBJ1-1; CDR3aa: CASRETQGGFVEAFF; CDR3nt: TGCGCCAGCAGGGAAACACAGGGGGGATTTGTTGAAGCTTTCTTT
v_gene: TRBV7-6; abundance: -; d_gene: TRBD1; j_gene: TRBJ1-4; CDR3aa: CASSLATGYATNEKLFF; CDR3nt: TGTGCCAGCAGCTTAGCGACAGGGTATGCAACTAATGAAAAACTGTTTTTT
v_gene: TRBV4-2; abundance: -; d_gene: -; j_gene: TRBJ1-5; CDR3aa: CASSQDLWAWQPQHF; CDR3nt: TGTGCCAGCAGCCAAGATTTATGGGCGTGGCAGCCCCAGCATTTT
v_gene: TRBV5-1; abundance: -; d_gene: TRBD1; j_gene: TRBJ1-6; CDR3aa: CASSSGQGSPLHF; CDR3nt: TGCGCCAGCAGCTCTGGACAGGGATCACCCCTCCACTTT
v_gene: TRBV7-7; abundance: few; d_gene: TRBD1; j_gene: TRBJ1-4; CDR3aa: CASSTDRGEKLFF; CDR3nt: TGTGCCAGCAGCACAGACAGGGGTGAAAAACTGTTTTTT
v_gene: TRBV5-4; abundance: -; d_gene: TRBD1; j_gene: TRBJ1-5; CDR3aa: CASSVDRSNQPQHF; CDR3nt: TGTGCCAGCAGCGTGGACAGGTCCAATCAGCCCCAGCATTTT
v_gene: TRBV5-1; abundance: -; d_gene: -; j_gene: TRBJ2-1; CDR3aa: CASSLMAGYSYNEQFF; CDR3nt: TGCGCCAGCAGCTTGATGGCAGGATACTCCTACAATGAGCAGTTCTTC
v_gene: TRBV5-4; abundance: -; d_gene: -; j_gene: TRBJ1-2; CDR3aa: CASSSTGYGYTF; CDR3nt: TGTGCCAGCAGCTCCACAGGGTATGGCTACACCTTC
v_gene: TRBV5-6; abundance: few; d_gene: -; j_gene: TRBJ1-1; CDR3aa: CASSPWGGLNTEAFF; CDR3nt: TGTGCCAGCAGCCCCTGGGGAGGGCTTAACACTGAAGCTTTCTTT
v_gene: TRBV5-1; abundance: -; d_gene: -; j_gene: TRBJ2-7; CDR3aa: CASSLGGLASDEQYF; CDR3nt: TGCGCCAGCAGCTTGGGAGGGTTGGCAAGCGACGAGCAGTACTTC
v_gene: TRBV13; abundance: -; d_gene: TRBD1; j_gene: TRBJ2-6; CDR3aa: CASSLRDRVSTGANVLTF; CDR3nt: TGTGCCAGCAGCTTAAGGGACAGGGTGTCAACTGGGGCCAACGTCCTGACTTTC
v_gene: TRBV7-9; abundance: few; d_gene: -; j_gene: TRBJ2-1; CDR3aa: CSSSDTGVGSYNEQFF; CDR3nt: TGTTCCAGCAGCGATACGGGAGTTGGGTCCTACAATGAGCAGTTCTTC
v_gene: TRBV18; abundance: -; d_gene: TRBD1; j_gene: TRBJ1-5; CDR3aa: CASSPRQGNQPQHF; CDR3nt: TGTGCCAGCTCACCCAGACAGGGGAATCAGCCCCAGCATTTT
v_gene: TRBV7-3; abundance: -; d_gene: -; j_gene: TRBJ2-7; CDR3aa: CASSPAGTNYEQYF; CDR3nt: TGTGCCAGCAGCCCCGCGGGGACGAACTACGAGCAGTACTTC
v_gene: TRBV28; abundance: -; d_gene: -; j_gene: TRBJ1-2; CDR3aa: CAATDSLYGYTF; CDR3nt: TGTGCCGCAACGGACAGCCTCTATGGCTACACCTTC
v_gene: TRBV14; abundance: -; d_gene: -; j_gene: TRBJ1-2; CDR3aa: CASSPQDTANYGYTF; CDR3nt: TGTGCCAGCAGCCCCCAAGACACTGCTAACTATGGCTACACCTTC
v_gene: TRBV19; abundance: -; d_gene: TRBD2; j_gene: TRBJ2-1; CDR3aa: CASSPPAGGPARGYYNEQFF; CDR3nt: TGTGCCAGTAGTCCCCCAGCGGGAGGTCCGGCACGCGGGTACTACAATGAGCAGTTCTTC
v_gene: TRBV4-1; abundance: -; d_gene: -; j_gene: TRBJ1-5; CDR3aa: CASSVPGRGQPQHF; CDR3nt: TGCGCCAGCAGCGTCCCGGGGAGGGGCCAGCCCCAGCATTTT
v_gene: TRBV7-9; abundance: once; d_gene: TRBD1; j_gene: TRBJ2-7; CDR3aa: CASRPYRGLIYEQYF; CDR3nt: TGTGCCAGCAGACCCTACAGGGGGCTCATCTACGAGCAGTACTTC
v_gene: TRBV21-1; abundance: few; d_gene: -; j_gene: TRBJ1-3; CDR3aa: CASPLHRVSGNTIYF; CDR3nt: TGTGCCAGCCCTCTCCACAGGGTTAGTGGAAACACCATATATTTT
v_gene: TRBV7-9; abundance: -; d_gene: -; j_gene: TRBJ2-7; CDR3aa: CSSSFRGTASYEQYF; CDR3nt: TGTTCCAGCAGCTTTCGCGGGACCGCCTCCTACGAGCAGTACTTC
v_gene: TRBV21-1; abundance: few; d_gene: -; j_gene: TRBJ2-7; CDR3aa: CASRGGSPNEQYF; CDR3nt: TGTGCCAGCAGGGGCGGGAGCCCCAACGAGCAGTACTTC
v_gene: TRBV7-8; abundance: -; d_gene: TRBD2; j_gene: TRBJ2-1; CDR3aa: CASSLYWGTSGRVGNEQFF; CDR3nt: TGTGCCAGCAGCTTATATTGGGGGACTAGCGGGAGGGTAGGCAATGAGCAGTTCTTC
v_gene: TRBV11-3; abundance: -; d_gene: TRBD2; j_gene: TRBJ2-1; CDR3aa: CASSLRAGGYNEQFF; CDR3nt: TGTGCCAGCAGCTTACGAGCGGGGGGCTACAATGAGCAGTTCTTC
v_gene: TRBV9; abundance: -; d_gene: TRBD2; j_gene: TRBJ2-7; CDR3aa: CASSKGLAGVRTYEQYF; CDR3nt: TGTGCCAGCAGCAAAGGACTAGCGGGAGTCCGAACCTACGAGCAGTACTTC
v_gene: TRBV7-8; abundance: -; d_gene: TRBD2; j_gene: TRBJ2-7; CDR3aa: CASSPSGGPYEQYF; CDR3nt: TGTGCCAGCAGCCCTAGCGGGGGGCCCTACGAGCAGTACTTC